This TCR beta chain was profiled in a study of shared clonotypes between healthy human individuals. Clones were read by immunoSEQ multiplex PCR, and TCRdb kept only the in-frame ones, dropping some. The sample yields roughly 590,000 clones, about 95% seen once. This CDR3 comprises 12 residues. CDR1 and CDR2 (germline): SGDLS, YYNGEE. V shed 3 bases and J shed 6 bases, with 7 bases lying between them. Broader study findings: Across a handful of donors, naive CD4 shared roughly 5%, naive CD8 over 3%, memory CD4 about 2.4%, memory CD8 0.4% to 0.5%. Despite large depth, rarefaction showed incomplete sorted-subset sequencing.

CD45RO-negative, CCR7-positively selected cells formed the naive CD8 fraction, excluding terminally differentiated effector memory CD45RA+ cells. A note on this clone: Its antigen remains unknown.

The receptor comes from a woman under 40 in good health. Sequencing used naive CD8+ T cells sorted from blood. The gene calls are TRBV9 and TRBJ2-1; D ambiguous. DNA of the CDR3: TGTGCCAGCAGCGGGACGACCAATGAGCAGTTCTTC. Its protein product is CASSGTTNEQFF.